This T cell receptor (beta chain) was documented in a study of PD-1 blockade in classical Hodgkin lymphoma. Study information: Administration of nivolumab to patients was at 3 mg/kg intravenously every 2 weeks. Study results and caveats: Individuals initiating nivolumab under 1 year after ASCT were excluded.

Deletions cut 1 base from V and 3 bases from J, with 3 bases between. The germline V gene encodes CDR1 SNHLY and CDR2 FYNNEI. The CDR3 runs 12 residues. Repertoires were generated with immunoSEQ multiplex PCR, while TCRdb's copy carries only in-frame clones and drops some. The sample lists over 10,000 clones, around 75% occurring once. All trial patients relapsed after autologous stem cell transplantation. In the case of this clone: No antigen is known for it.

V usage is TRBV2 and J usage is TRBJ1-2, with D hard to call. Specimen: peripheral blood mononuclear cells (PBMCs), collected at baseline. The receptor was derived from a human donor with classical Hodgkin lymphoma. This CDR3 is CASSEDDYGYTF. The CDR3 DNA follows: TGTGCCAGCAGTGAAGATGACTATGGCTACACCTTC.